This T cell receptor beta chain was observed in a study of CD8+ T cells in alopecia areata. This clone has ten or more counts. The CDR3 runs 16 residues. With 0 bases removed from V and 5 bases from J, the gap between germline ends came to 16 bases. Germline V gene lookup returns CDR1 SGHRS and CDR2 YFSETQ. The treatment: oral pan-JAK inhibitor, 5-10 mg twice daily. cDNA prepared by RNA extraction and subsequent reverse transcription served as the template for sequencing. Method: immunoSEQ multiplex PCR; TCRdb's copy keeps in-frame clones and lacks some. The table shows 180,000 or so clones, with 58% occurring only once.

The sample here was CD4+ T cells sorted from blood, taken at week 24, from a patient treated with tofacitinib. This rearrangement joins TRBV5-1 to TRBJ2-3, with D possibly TRBD2 on 6 matching bases. The TCR sequence derives from a human donor with alopecia areata. CDR3 nucleotide sequence: TGCGCCAGCAGCTTGGCCGTTGGGCAGGGAGGAGATACGCAGTATTTT. The encoded protein is CASSLAVGQGGDTQYF.